Listed here are 16 T cell receptor beta chains from one sample, sequenced in a study of identical twins. TCRdb used MiXCR to reprocess the 5' RACE reads, holding one entry per CDR3 protein. The table lists approximately 300,000 distinct CDR3 sequences, 7.5% to 9.5% of them singletons. These data are also associated with another study on yellow fever vaccine responses in identical twins.

The sequencing input was CD8+ T cells sorted from blood. These receptors were collected from a woman aged 18-29 years in good health.

This rearrangement joins TRBV11-2 to TRBJ2-1; 14 bases fit TRBD2. The germline gives CDR1 SGHAT, CDR2 FQNNGV. This CDR3 comprises 20 residues. The V segment lost 5 bases and the J segment 2 bases; nucleotides outside the gene matches: 14. For the CDR3, the DNA is TGTGCCAGCAGCAGTCCTTGGACAGGGGGACTAGCGGGGGCCTACAATGAGCAGTTCTTC. Translated: CASSSPWTGGLAGAYNEQFF.

This clonotype turned up a few times. The chain combines TRBV10-3 with TRBJ2-1, with 14 positions matching TRBD2. After removal of 5 bases from V and 0 bases from J, the junction contained 9 bases not matched to a gene. CDR1 is ENHRY and CDR2 is SYGVKD in the germline V gene. The CDR3 runs 19 residues. The CDR3 region is CAISHGGLAGGSSYNEQFF. CDR3 DNA: TGTGCCATCAGTCACGGAGGACTAGCGGGGGGAAGCTCCTACAATGAGCAGTTCTTC.

The chain employs TRBV6-5 and TRBJ1-1, with 7 bases lining up with TRBD1. The CDR3 spans 15 residues. V lost 2 bases and J lost 5; bases outside the gene matches: 8. Germline values: CDR1 MNHEY, CDR2 SVGAGI. CDR3 bases: TGTGCCAGCAGTTACGGGTACAGGGGTCAAACTGAAGCTTTCTTT. Translating gives CASSYGYRGQTEAFF.

Many counts were recorded for this clonotype. V is TRBV6-2 or TRBV6-3 and J is TRBJ2-7; TRBD1 is a possible D gene (6 bases). There are 17 residues in the CDR3. V was trimmed by 5 bases and J by 4 bases, leaving 24 bases between them. The germline V gene encodes CDR1 MNHEY and CDR2 SVGEGT. The CDR3 region is CASSRSNRDTVWYEQYF. The CDR3 DNA reads as TGTGCCAGCAGTCGATCGAACCGGGACACCGTTTGGTACGAGCAGTACTTC.

The chain uses TRBV29-1 and TRBJ2-4; 8 bases align to TRBD1. The CDR3 is 17 amino acids. Germline-derived CDR1 and CDR2 are SQVTM and ANQGSEA. J was trimmed by 9 bases and V by 1 base; bases with no gene match: 17. In DNA, the CDR3 is TGCAGCGTTGAAGGCGTCCCGGGACAGGAGGATCATGGCATTCAGTACTTC. This gives the protein CSVEGVPGQEDHGIQYF.

The rearrangement links TRBV6-4 to TRBJ2-7, with TRBD1 matching over 7 bases. The junction had 5 bases not matched to a gene; V was cut back by 6 bases and J by 3 bases. The CDR3 has 13 residues. CDR1 and CDR2 (germline): MRHNA, SNTAGT. The CDR3 coding sequence is TGTGCCAGCAGGAAAGGGACAGTCTACGAGCAGTACTTC. This encodes CASRKGTVYEQYF.

This clonotype occurred many times. The gene calls are TRBV7-2 and TRBJ2-7; the match to TRBD1 covers 9 bases. The CDR3 is made up of 14 amino acids. Germline CDR1 reads SGHTA; CDR2 reads FQGNSA. The junction had 5 bases not matched to a gene; V was cut back by 5 bases and J by 3 bases. The CDR3, as DNA: TGTGCCAGCAGCCCCGGGACAGGGATCTACGAGCAGTACTTC. Protein product: CASSPGTGIYEQYF.

This clonotype was recorded at least ten times. The chain employs TRBV6-2 or TRBV6-3 and TRBJ2-2; 7 bases are shared with TRBD2. Germline assignment: CDR1 MNHEY and CDR2 SVGEGT. Trimming removed 2 bases from V and 3 bases from J; junction bases left unmatched: 6. The CDR3 extends over 16 amino acids. The CDR3 here is CASSYDPSGYTGELFF. Here the CDR3 DNA reads TGTGCCAGCAGTTACGATCCTAGCGGTTACACCGGGGAGCTGTTTTTT.

The table lists this clonotype with many counts. J is TRBJ2-7 and V is TRBV20-1; possibly TRBD2 for D (6 bases). Trimming shortened V by 6 bases and J by 0 bases, and 15 bases separated the two germline ends. This CDR3 spans 14 amino acids. The V gene's germline CDR1 is DFQATT and CDR2 SNEGSKA (reference sequence). The CDR3 DNA reads TGCAGTGCGCTGGGCCGGGGGTACTCCTACGAGCAGTACTTC. It is translated as CSALGRGYSYEQYF.

V and J are TRBV7-6 and TRBJ2-7; D call uncertain. The germline V gene has CDR1 SGHVS and CDR2 FNYEAQ. Deletions cut 0 bases from V and 7 bases from J, with 10 bases between. This CDR3 comprises 13 residues. CDR3 residues: CASSLAPVGEQYF. For the CDR3, the DNA is TGTGCCAGCAGCTTAGCCCCGGTGGGTGAGCAGTACTTC.

This clonotype was seen more than once but under ten times. The chain combines TRBV10-2 with TRBJ1-5; 7 positions agree with TRBD1. This CDR3 is built from 14 residues. Germline V CDR1 and CDR2: WSHSY, SAAADI. J gave up 5 bases and V 2 bases, and 3 bases lay outside the gene matches. The DNA for the CDR3 is TGCGCCAGCAGTGAGAAACAGGGGTATCAGCCCCAGCATTTT. Encoded protein: CASSEKQGYQPQHF.

This rearrangement joins TRBV18 to TRBJ2-3, with 11 bases fitting TRBD2. The CDR3 has 16 amino acids. The V gene's germline CDR1 is KGHSH and CDR2 LQKENI. Trimming took 0 bases from V and 3 from J; bases not matched to a gene: 2. Here the CDR3 reads CASSPPLAGVTDTQYF. The CDR3, as DNA: TGTGCCAGCTCACCACCACTAGCGGGAGTAACAGATACGCAGTATTTT.

This clonotype was counted a few times. The chain couples TRBV7-3 to TRBJ2-3, with 10 bases matching TRBD1. The CDR3 is 15 residues long. The junction had 5 bases not matched to a gene; V was cut back by 4 bases and J by 4 bases. CDR1 SGHTA and CDR2 FQGTGA come from the germline V gene. CDR3 amino acids: CASSSTGGLSDTQYF. CDR3 in DNA: TGTGCCAGCAGCTCGACAGGGGGCTTGTCAGATACGCAGTATTTT.

In its sample, this clonotype was seen a few times. The gene calls are TRBV28 and TRBJ1-1, with 8 bases that match TRBD1. Looked up from germline, CDR1 is MDHEN and CDR2 is SYDVKM. Unmatched junction bases numbered 7, after V lost 6 bases and J lost 4 bases. CDR3 length: 14 residues. The CDR3, as DNA: TGTGCCAGCAGCCCAATAACAGGGGGCACTGAAGCTTTCTTT. Protein: CASSPITGGTEAFF.

This clonotype came up many times. V and J are TRBV14 and TRBJ2-7; either TRBD1 or TRBD2 may fit D (6 bases each). The V and J ends lost 1 base and 3 bases respectively, with 19 bases between them. This CDR3 contains 17 residues. Germline values: CDR1 SGHDN, CDR2 FVKESK. CDR3 DNA: TGTGCCAGCAGCCAAGCCCATACGAGAAGGGGGGTCTACGAGCAGTACTTC. Encoded protein: CASSQAHTRRGVYEQYF.

This clonotype has only a few counts. The J gene is TRBJ2-7, the V gene TRBV7-9, with 8 positions matching TRBD1. The CDR3 is made up of 15 amino acids. In germline, CDR1 is SEHNR, CDR2 FQNEAQ (reference sequence). Trimming at V came to 5 bases and at J to 0 bases, leaving 6 bases not matched to a gene. CDR3 coding DNA: TGTGCCAGCAGCGCATATGGACAGGGCTCCTACGAGCAGTACTTC. Its protein product is CASSAYGQGSYEQYF. The whole variable domain, remainder taken from reference TRBV7-9 and TRBJ2-7, is DTGVSQNPRHKITKRGQNVTFRCDPISEHNRLYWYRQTLGQGPEFLTYFQNEAQLEKSRLLSDRFSAERPKGSFSTLEIQRTEQGDSAMYLCASSAYGQGSYEQYFGPGTRLTVT.